Shown below are 2 T cell receptor beta chains from a single sample sequenced in a study of OX40 agonist ivuxolimab in advanced cancers. Repertoires were generated with immunoSEQ multiplex PCR, while TCRdb's copy carries only in-frame clones and drops some. The sample shows 19,000 or so clones, 86% of them seen only once. Material: CD4+ or CD8+ T cells sorted from blood, obtained in a trial of the OX40 agonist ivuxolimab. These receptors were obtained from an adult with an advanced solid tumor such as melanoma, head and neck, liver or kidney cancer.

The gene calls are TRBV7-2 and TRBJ2-7; maybe TRBD2 (5 bases). The CDR3 has 15 amino acids. The germline gives CDR1 SGHTA, CDR2 FQGNSA. Trimming shortened V by 2 bases and J by 0 bases, and 11 bases separated the two germline ends. The CDR3 region is CASSLRPGLSYEQYF. The CDR3 DNA sequence: TGTGCCAGCAGCTTAAGGCCAGGACTCTCCTACGAGCAGTACTTC.

This clone was counted a few times. The CDR3 spells CASSSSGRQGSRSDTQYF. DNA of the CDR3: TGTGCCAGCAGCTCGAGCGGGAGGCAGGGATCGAGGTCAGATACGCAGTATTTT. The V call is TRBV7-3, the J call TRBJ2-3; 9 bases are a match to TRBD2. Germline trimming cut 4 bases from V and 4 bases from J; bases unmatched to any gene: 15. This CDR3 region has 18 residues. Germline V gene sequence: CDR1 SGHTA, CDR2 FQGTGA.